The present T cell receptor (beta chain) was sequenced within a study of cytomegalovirus exposure and HLA in healthy donors. Points on this clone: Its matching antigen is unknown. This may come from a read error, since a much larger clone is one base off. Within the sample, other DNA sequences also encode this same CDR3.

Both 60 Vbeta primers and 13 Jbeta primers went into the PCR. The data were produced by immunoSEQ multiplex PCR, yet TCRdb's version contains in-frame clones alone and is incomplete. The sample has roughly 120,000 clones, around three quarters seen once; the top ten hold about 13%. Findings of the study overall: Earlier results showed most TCR beta V segments being productive about 87% or about 30% of the time. A later analysis, which compared TCR beta chains of equal frequency, found the HLA-associated ones more clonally expanded.

V lost 6 bases and J lost 2; bases outside the gene matches: 7. This CDR3 has 15 residues. Per germline, CDR1 SNHLY and CDR2 FYNNEI. Healthy donors of bone marrow made up the group. Though probably carrying unrecorded immune exposures, donors were nominally healthy at sampling. J is TRBJ1-5 and V is TRBV2, with 7 bases aligning to TRBD1. The material sequenced was PBMCs. The TCR originated in a woman between 35 and 50 years old in good health and CMV-seropositive. In DNA form, the CDR3 reads TGTGCCAGCAGCCCCGACAGGGCTGGCAATCAGCCCCAGCATTTT. Translation: CASSPDRAGNQPQHF.